The 30 T cell receptor beta chains listed next were all sequenced from one sample in a study of Tregs in tolerant kidney transplant recipients (dated 2019 in TCRdb). What the time point label conveys for this sample: blood sample drawn before combined kidney and bone marrow transplant. The library was generated by the immunoSEQ multiplex PCR assay. The clones in this table, taken by TCRdb from immuneACCESS, are in-frame only. Not every clone is retained; where verified, under half of the shortfall comes from an unresolved V gene, and the cause of the rest is unknown. The sample includes tens of thousands of clones, with around 90% observed a single time. The ten largest clones add up to around 0.42% of the sample. This material consisted of CD4+ T cells from blood, taken before the transplant. These receptors were taken from a human donor who received a combined kidney and bone marrow transplant.

The chain employs TRBV5-1 and TRBJ2-3; weak D call: TRBD1 (6 bases). The ends were cut back, 4 bases at V and 0 bases at J, with 21 bases in the middle. The CDR3 runs to 18 residues. Germline V gene data show CDR1 as SGHRS and CDR2 as YFSETQ. CDR3 in amino acids: CASSPPLGGPTSTDTQYF. The CDR3 nucleotides are TGCGCCAGCAGCCCTCCCCTTGGGGGCCCAACAAGCACAGATACGCAGTATTTT.

This chain links TRBV28 with TRBJ1-4; the match to TRBD1 covers 8 bases. This CDR3 region has 15 residues. V lost 8 bases to trimming and J lost 3 bases; unmatched junction nucleotides: 8. CDR1 MDHEN and CDR2 SYDVKM come from the germline V gene. The CDR3 DNA reads TGTGCCAGCCTACGGACAGGGAGGGCTAATGAAAAACTGTTTTTT. Translation gives CASLRTGRANEKLFF.

The chain is built from TRBV25-1 and TRBJ1-2; D is undetermined. Germline assignment: CDR1 MGHDK and CDR2 SYGVNS. The CDR3 totals 11 residues. V lost 2 bases, J lost 7 bases, and 5 bases lay in between. The CDR3 reads CASSEPSGYTF. In nucleotides, the CDR3 is TGTGCCAGCAGTGAACCTTCTGGCTACACCTTC.

V usage is TRBV15 and J usage is TRBJ1-2; D may be TRBD1 (6 bases). V shed 8 bases and J shed 10 bases, with 20 bases lying between them. Germline-derived CDR1 and CDR2 are LNHNV and YYDKDF (reference sequence). The CDR3 spans 13 residues. DNA for the CDR3: TGTGCCACCGACCGGGATGGGGGCAGTCACTACACCTTC. Its translation: CATDRDGGSHYTF.

This chain uses TRBV2 with TRBJ1-1, with unresolved D. This CDR3 comprises 13 residues. CDR1 SNHLY and CDR2 FYNNEI come from the germline V gene. Trimming took 8 bases from V and 0 from J, leaving 10 bases between them. This CDR3 is CASPSALNTEAFF. The CDR3 region has the DNA TGTGCCAGCCCGAGCGCTCTGAACACTGAAGCTTTCTTT.

This sequence joins TRBV9 and TRBJ2-5; 8 bases line up with TRBD2. This CDR3 is 14 amino acids long. Germline assignment: CDR1 SGDLS and CDR2 YYNGEE. V lost 2 bases to trimming and J lost 4 bases; unmatched junction nucleotides: 4. This chain's CDR3 is CASSVRGGRETQYF. In nucleotides, the CDR3 is TGTGCCAGCAGCGTTCGGGGGGGTAGAGAGACCCAGTACTTC.

This chain links TRBV29-1 with TRBJ2-3; 8 bases line up with TRBD2. V gave up 7 bases and J gave up 5 bases; unmatched junction bases: 14. Germline values: CDR1 SQVTM, CDR2 ANQGSEA. The CDR3 sequence is 15 residues long. CDR3 nucleotide sequence: TGCAGCGGTGGTCAGGGCGGGAGGTGGAGAGATACGCAGTATTTT. Protein product: CSGGQGGRWRDTQYF.

CDR3 bases: TGCAGCGTTGATATAGCGGGAGTCAGAGAGACCCAGTACTTC. This encodes CSVDIAGVRETQYF. This chain links TRBV29-1 with TRBJ2-5; 9 nucleotides agree with TRBD2. Germline V CDR1 and CDR2: SQVTM, ANQGSEA. V lost 3 bases, J lost 4 bases, and 6 bases stayed unmatched. CDR3 length equals 14 residues.

The chain combines TRBV7-6 with TRBJ2-1; 7 bases match TRBD1. Per the germline V gene, CDR1 is SGHVS and CDR2 is FNYEAQ. The V gene end was trimmed by 4 bases and the J gene end by 4 bases; junction bases not matched to a gene: 7. This CDR3 has 15 residues. CDR3 in amino acids: CASSSGTASYNEQFF. For the CDR3, the DNA is TGTGCCAGCAGCTCCGGGACAGCCTCTTACAATGAGCAGTTCTTC.

The rearrangement uses TRBV18 and TRBJ2-7, with D perhaps TRBD1 (6 bases). V lost 3 bases to trimming and J lost 6 bases, with 12 bases between them. Germline V gives CDR1 KGHSH, CDR2 LQKENI. The CDR3 spans 13 residues. The CDR3 loop reads CASSPLRDIEQYF. The DNA for the CDR3 is TGTGCCAGCTCACCTCTTAGGGACATCGAGCAGTACTTC.

The chain links TRBV7-9 to TRBJ2-7; the D gene is possibly TRBD2 (5 bases). The CDR3 sequence is 16 residues long. V was trimmed by 0 bases and J by 2 bases, leaving 14 bases between them. CDR1 and CDR2 from the germline V gene are SEHNR and FQNEAQ (reference sequence). The DNA for the CDR3 is TGTGCCAGCAGCTTAGCGCTTGCTAGCTTCGCCTACGAGCAGTACTTC. Residues: CASSLALASFAYEQYF. Together with reference TRBV7-9 and TRBJ2-7, the CDR3 gives the full variable domain: DTGVSQNPRHKITKRGQNVTFRCDPISEHNRLYWYRQTLGQGPEFLTYFQNEAQLEKSRLLSDRFSAERPKGSFSTLEIQRTEQGDSAMYLCASSLALASFAYEQYFGPGTRLTVT.

This rearrangement joins TRBV9 to TRBJ2-5, with a tentative D call TRBD1 (5 bases). Trimming left V 3 bases short and J 5 bases short, with 8 bases between. The CDR3 consists of 12 residues. Germline-derived CDR1 and CDR2 are SGDLS and YYNGEE. The CDR3 loop reads CASSAGMETQYF. In DNA, the CDR3 is TGTGCCAGCAGCGCAGGGATGGAGACCCAGTACTTC.

This clone was seen a single time. The rearrangement links TRBV29-1 to TRBJ2-7; tentatively, D is TRBD2 (5 bases). CDR1 and CDR2 (germline): SQVTM, ANQGSEA. The CDR3 runs 13 residues. Trimming removed 4 bases at V and 0 bases at J, with 10 bases between. CDR3 DNA sequence: TGCAGCGTTGCCGGACTGTACTCCTACGAGCAGTACTTC. Translated, it gives CSVAGLYSYEQYF.

This chain connects TRBV7-9 to TRBJ2-3; possibly TRBD2 for D (5 bases). The CDR3 consists of 13 residues. Germline assignment: CDR1 SEHNR and CDR2 FQNEAQ (reference sequence). Trimming took off 5 bases at V and 1 base at J, with 7 bases between the two ends. The CDR3 here is CASSVSGTDTQYF. The CDR3, as DNA: TGTGCCAGCAGCGTTAGCGGCACAGATACGCAGTATTTT.

The CDR3 DNA reads TGTGCCAGCAGCCCCTCTATCGTTCTTACCTACGAGCAGTACTTC. Encoded protein: CASSPSIVLTYEQYF. This chain joins TRBV27 and TRBJ2-7, with no clear D. Germline CDR1 MNHEY, CDR2 SMNVEV (reference sequence). The CDR3 is 15 amino acids. The V end was cut by 6 bases, the J end by 2 bases, with 17 bases between.

The J gene is TRBJ1-2, the V gene TRBV2, with D hard to call. The V gene's germline CDR1 is SNHLY and CDR2 FYNNEI. The CDR3 totals 12 residues. V lost 1 base, J lost 7 bases, and 7 bases lay in between. The CDR3 nucleotides read TGTGCCAGCAGTGAAGGCGCGGGTGGCTACACCTTC. Translating it yields CASSEGAGGYTF.

The CDR3 sequence: CASSSVSGVDPYEQYF. Written as DNA, the CDR3 is TGTGCCAGCAGCTCCGTCAGCGGGGTCGACCCCTACGAGCAGTACTTC. The chain joins TRBV7-6 to TRBJ2-7; 7 bases are a match to TRBD2. This CDR3 is 16 amino acids long. Germline V lookup: CDR1 SGHVS, CDR2 FNYEAQ. With V trimmed by 4 bases and J by 2 bases, 11 bases remained unmatched.

The rearrangement uses TRBV6-6 and TRBJ1-1; 7 nucleotides agree with TRBD1. The CDR3 contains 14 residues. With 5 bases clipped from V and 2 bases from J, the junction kept 5 bases outside the gene matches. Germline loops: CDR1 MNHNY, CDR2 SVGAGI (reference sequence). CDR3 region: CASSKGAVNTEAFF. The CDR3 nucleotides are TGTGCCAGCAGTAAGGGGGCTGTTAACACTGAAGCTTTCTTT.

This sequence joins TRBV9 and TRBJ2-5; the match to TRBD2 covers 7 bases. CDR3 size: 16 residues. The junction had 6 bases not matched to a gene; V was cut back by 0 bases and J by 1 base. CDR1 and CDR2 (germline): SGDLS, YYNGEE. As DNA, the CDR3 is TGTGCCAGCAGCGTAGCTAGTGGGGGGGGCCAAGAGACCCAGTACTTC. Protein sequence: CASSVASGGGQETQYF.

The V gene is TRBV6-6, the J gene TRBJ1-5; 7 positions agree with TRBD1. V lost 6 bases, J lost 0 bases, and 8 bases stayed unmatched. The length of the CDR3 is 16 residues. The germline gives CDR1 MNHNY, CDR2 SVGAGI (reference sequence). The CDR3 bases are TGTGCCAGCAGACAGGGGTTTTACGATAGCAATCAGCCCCAGCATTTT. Residues: CASRQGFYDSNQPQHF.

This clone was detected once. This chain joins TRBV25-1 and TRBJ2-3; TRBD1 is a possible D gene (6 bases). The CDR3 is made up of 14 amino acids. Germline CDR1 and CDR2: MGHDK and SYGVNS. Trimming left V 6 bases short and J 2 bases short, with 12 bases between. DNA for the CDR3: TGTGCCAGCAGAGTCCGGGACAACACAGATACGCAGTATTTT. Translated, it gives CASRVRDNTDTQYF.

This chain links TRBV7-6 with TRBJ2-3; TRBD1 aligns across 11 bases. Germline CDR1 SGHVS, CDR2 FNYEAQ. CDR3 size: 16 residues. The J segment lost 3 bases and the V segment lost 5 bases, leaving 7 bases of the junction unmatched. The CDR3 DNA reads TGTGCCAGCAGCCCCGAGGGACAGGGGGGAACAGATACGCAGTATTTT. Translated: CASSPEGQGGTDTQYF.

The chain carries TRBV7-2 and TRBJ2-1, with TRBD1 as a possible D gene (5 bases). Trimming removed 1 base from V and 5 bases from J, with 9 bases in between. CDR3 length: 14 amino acids. The germline CDR1 and CDR2 sequences are SGHTA and FQGNSA. The CDR3, as DNA: TGTGCCAGCAGCTTAGAACAGGTTAACAATGAGCAGTTCTTC. Amino acid sequence: CASSLEQVNNEQFF.

The genes are TRBV30 and TRBJ2-7; 10 bases map to TRBD1. CDR1 is GTSNPN, CDR2 SVGIG, per germline (reference sequence). The CDR3 spans 15 residues. Trimming took 0 bases from V and 4 from J; bases not matched to a gene: 6. The DNA of the CDR3 is TGTGCCTGGAGTGTACCGGGACAGGGGAAATACGAGCAGTACTTC. It translates to CAWSVPGQGKYEQYF.

The CDR3: CASSLRGEKLFF. DNA for the CDR3: TGTGCCAGCAGCTTGCGAGGTGAAAAACTGTTTTTT. This chain joins TRBV11-2 and TRBJ1-4; D is ambiguous. Germline values: CDR1 SGHAT, CDR2 FQNNGV. Trimming took off 3 bases at V and 7 bases at J, with 6 bases between the two ends. This CDR3 is 12 amino acids long.

This rearrangement joins TRBV28 to TRBJ1-1; 12 bases are a match to TRBD1. The CDR3 length is 17 residues. Per the germline V gene, CDR1 is MDHEN and CDR2 is SYDVKM. The trim removed 4 bases at V and 4 bases at J, leaving 10 bases unmatched. The CDR3 coding sequence is TGTGCCAGCAGTTCCATCCGCCAGGGACAGGGGGCCACTGAAGCTTTCTTT. This codes for CASSSIRQGQGATEAFF.

This chain uses TRBV6-1 with TRBJ2-7; D ambiguous. In germline, CDR1 is MNHNS, CDR2 SASEGT. Deletions cut 10 bases from V and 0 bases from J, with 13 bases between. This CDR3 region has 13 residues. The CDR3 DNA follows: TGTGCCATTCTAAAAGCCTTCTCCTACGAGCAGTACTTC. The encoded protein is CAILKAFSYEQYF.

This clone has a handful of counts. This chain joins TRBV28 and TRBJ1-2; tentatively, D is TRBD1 (6 bases). V was clipped by 4 bases and J by 2 bases, with 14 bases between them. This CDR3 is built from 15 residues. Looked up from germline, CDR1 is MDHEN and CDR2 is SYDVKM. Here the CDR3 DNA reads TGTGCCAGCAGTTCTACAGGGTCGGGCAACTATGGCTACACCTTC. Protein: CASSSTGSGNYGYTF.

The rearrangement uses TRBV5-1 and TRBJ1-1, with TRBD1 matching over 9 bases. V shed 4 bases, J shed 0 bases, and the junction held 4 bases outside the gene matches. Per germline, CDR1 SGHRS and CDR2 YFSETQ. CDR3 length: 15 residues. The CDR3 protein is CASSAGQGLNTEAFF. The CDR3 DNA is TGCGCCAGCAGCGCGGGACAGGGACTGAACACTGAAGCTTTCTTT.

The V and J genes are TRBV5-1 and TRBJ1-1; unclear D gene. V lost 7 bases and J lost 2, with 15 bases in between. Germline V gene sequence: CDR1 SGHRS, CDR2 YFSETQ. The CDR3 extends over 14 amino acids. DNA of the CDR3: TGCGCCAGCTTCCCTCGGGAGACAAACACTGAAGCTTTCTTT. This translates into CASFPRETNTEAFF.